Listed below are T cell receptor beta chains from one sample, sequenced in a study of T-cell memory formation after mild COVID-19. MiXCR was run by TCRdb on the 5' RACE reads, yielding one entry per CDR3 protein. Among about 500,000 distinct CDR3 sequences listed, roughly 22% were seen once. The material sequenced was PBMCs or a T cell subset sorted from them (not recorded which). The receptors originated from an adult woman who had mild COVID-19 (a few samples of this study predate the infection). Cell type and time point are not known. The CDR3 runs from the conserved cysteine through the conserved F or W. The order of the fields is CDR3 DNA, CDR3 protein, clone size, D gene, J gene, V gene. A D gene is named only where the DNA matches it firmly. Some rows mark clone size as missing; the rest say once, few, many or name a class of expanded clone.

CDR3 DNA: TGTGCCAGCAGCTTAGGGGACAGGGGGCCGGGGGAGCCCCAGCATTTT
CDR3 protein: CASSLGDRGPGEPQHF
clone size: .
D gene: TRBD1
J gene: TRBJ1-5
V gene: TRBV7-8

CDR3 DNA: TGTGCCAGCAGCCAGGTGGGGGGAGGGGGTTTCGGCTACACCTTC
CDR3 protein: CASSQVGGGGFGYTF
clone size: few
D gene: .
J gene: TRBJ1-2
V gene: TRBV5-4

CDR3 DNA: TGCAGTGCTAGACGGACAGGAAGTCAAAACATTCAGTACTTC
CDR3 protein: CSARRTGSQNIQYF
clone size: .
D gene: TRBD1
J gene: TRBJ2-4
V gene: TRBV20-1

CDR3 DNA: TGTGCCAGCAGTCCCATGACAGGGGGACGTTACAATGAGCAGTTCTTC
CDR3 protein: CASSPMTGGRYNEQFF
clone size: .
D gene: TRBD1
J gene: TRBJ2-1
V gene: TRBV6-5

CDR3 DNA: TGTGCCAGCAGCTCTGGACAGGGTGCCTATGGCTACACCTTC
CDR3 protein: CASSSGQGAYGYTF
clone size: many
D gene: TRBD1
J gene: TRBJ1-2
V gene: TRBV5-1

CDR3 DNA: TGCAGTGCTAGAAAGGGACAGGCCCTCAATGAGCAGTTCTTC
CDR3 protein: CSARKGQALNEQFF
clone size: .
D gene: TRBD1
J gene: TRBJ2-1
V gene: TRBV20-1

CDR3 DNA: TGTGCCAGCAGCCAAGATCCGGGTGGGGAGGGTAAGGTTGGCTACACCTTC
CDR3 protein: CASSQDPGGEGKVGYTF
clone size: .
D gene: .
J gene: TRBJ1-2
V gene: TRBV4-2

CDR3 DNA: TGCGCCAGCAGCGCGGGGACCGCCGATCCCCAGTTCTTC
CDR3 protein: CASSAGTADPQFF
clone size: few
D gene: .
J gene: TRBJ2-1
V gene: TRBV5-1

CDR3 DNA: TGTGCCAGCAGTGAATTTGGAGGCCCTAGCACAGATACGCAGTATTTT
CDR3 protein: CASSEFGGPSTDTQYF
clone size: .
D gene: .
J gene: TRBJ2-3
V gene: TRBV6-1

CDR3 DNA: TGTGCCAGCAGCTTAAACAGGCTAGCGGGGAAATACGAGCAGTACTTC
CDR3 protein: CASSLNRLAGKYEQYF
clone size: few
D gene: TRBD2
J gene: TRBJ2-7
V gene: TRBV7-8

CDR3 DNA: TGTGCCAGCAGCTCTGGACCAACAGGAGGCTACACCTTC
CDR3 protein: CASSSGPTGGYTF
clone size: few
D gene: .
J gene: TRBJ1-2
V gene: TRBV7-9